This TCR beta chain was captured in a study of T-cell reconstitution after alpha-beta-depleted transplantation in children. Findings and limits, study-wide: Reportedly, roughly two months post-transplant, alpha-beta T cells arose from several hundred expanded graft clones. Surviving recipient T cells and thymic progenitors accounted for the high day-60 TCRbeta diversity observed in some patients. Newly produced T cells mostly provided counts and TCRbeta diversity after one year, as hyperexpanded clones declined.

The CDR3 length is 16 residues. Germline V lookup: CDR1 SGHVS, CDR2 FQNEAQ. V lost 2 bases and J lost 4; bases outside the gene matches: 10. Preparing the TCRbeta library involved the use of unique molecular identifiers. One entry per CDR3 protein, called by TCRdb with MiXCR from the PCR reads. The data show 200,000 or so distinct CDR3 sequences, roughly 6.5% seen once. This clonotype was seen once. Its antigen remains unidentified. This TCR was recovered from a girl under three years old with combined immunodeficiency, due to receive a stem cell transplant. The material was PBMCs, obtained before TCRalphabeta/CD19-depleted stem cell transplant. The J gene is TRBJ1-2, the V gene TRBV7-8, with 7 bases identical to TRBD1. The CDR3 spells CASSLTRTGEVYGYTF. The CDR3 region has the DNA TGTGCCAGCAGCTTAACCCGGACAGGAGAAGTCTATGGCTACACCTTC. Full variable domain (missing parts from reference TRBV7-8 and TRBJ1-2): GAGVSQSPRYKVAKRGQDVALRCDPISGHVSLFWYQQALGQGPEFLTYFQNEAQLDKSGLPSDRFFAERPEGSVSTLKIQRTQQEDSAVYLCASSLTRTGEVYGYTFGSGTRLTVV.